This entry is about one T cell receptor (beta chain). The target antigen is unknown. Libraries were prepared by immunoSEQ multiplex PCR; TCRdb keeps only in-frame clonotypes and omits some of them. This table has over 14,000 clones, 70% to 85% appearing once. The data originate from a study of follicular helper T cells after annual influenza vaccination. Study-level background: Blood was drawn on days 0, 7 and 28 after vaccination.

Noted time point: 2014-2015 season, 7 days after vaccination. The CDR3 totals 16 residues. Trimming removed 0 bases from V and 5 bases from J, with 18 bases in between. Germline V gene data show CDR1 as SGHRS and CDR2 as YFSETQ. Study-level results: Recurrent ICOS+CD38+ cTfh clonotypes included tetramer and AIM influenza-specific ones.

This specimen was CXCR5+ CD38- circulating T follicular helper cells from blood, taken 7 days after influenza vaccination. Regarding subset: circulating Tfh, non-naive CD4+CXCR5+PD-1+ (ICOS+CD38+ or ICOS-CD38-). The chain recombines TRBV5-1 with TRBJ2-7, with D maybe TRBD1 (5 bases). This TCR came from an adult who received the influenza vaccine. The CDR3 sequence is CASSLAGAGKRNEQYF. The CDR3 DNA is TGCGCCAGCAGCTTGGCAGGAGCAGGGAAAAGGAACGAGCAGTACTTC.